This T cell receptor beta chain derives from a study of blood T cells in healthy people across ages. CDR3 length: 14 residues. CDR1 is LGHNA and CDR2 is YNFKEQ in the germline V gene. Trimming cost V 4 bases and J 4 bases, with 13 bases left between them. Through a sample-barcoded 5' primer and a J-beta primer mix, a second PCR was run for roughly 6 to 12 cycles. All cDNA molecules were each tagged by a template-switch adaptor with 12 random nucleotides. TCRdb redid the calling of the 5' RACE reads with MiXCR, one entry per CDR3 protein. Of approximately 670,000 distinct CDR3 sequences in the sample, roughly 43% were seen once.

The chain couples TRBV4-2 to TRBJ1-2; D might be TRBD1 (5 bases). What was sequenced was blood. This clonotype was sampled from an older man in good health. In DNA, the CDR3 is TGTGCCAGCAGCCCGCCGGAGGGGCGCTATGGCTACACCTTC. Translation gives CASSPPEGRYGYTF.